This TCR beta chain was retrieved from a study of molecular identifiers for immune sequencing clone quantification. Overall study results and limits: Among effectors, clones above 20 RNA copies held over 99% of molecules; among naive cells, under 1%.

This clonotype came up many times. Its antigen is as yet unknown. The bulk TCR libraries were made with methods described before and with listed TCR primers. TCRdb re-called the PCR reads through MiXCR, storing one row per CDR3 protein. The sample gives 490,000 or so distinct CDR3 sequences, about 25% of which show up once; around 0.8% is in the top ten. Sequencing was done on a sample of naive CD8+ T cells from blood, with Jurkat cell RNA spiked in. Subset: FACS-sorted CD8+CD4-CCR7+CD45RA+ naive T cells. The sequence was collected from a human donor in good health. Some libraries in this study had Jurkat cell RNA spiked in.

As DNA, the CDR3 is TGCGCCAGCAGCCAAGACGGTCTAGCGGGGGCAGATACGCAGTATTTT. Protein sequence: CASSQDGLAGADTQYF. This chain joins TRBV4-1 and TRBJ2-3; 10 nucleotides line up with TRBD2. The CDR3 length is 16 residues. Trimming at V came to 0 bases and at J to 4 bases, leaving 4 bases not matched to a gene. Per germline, CDR1 MGHRA and CDR2 YSYEKL.